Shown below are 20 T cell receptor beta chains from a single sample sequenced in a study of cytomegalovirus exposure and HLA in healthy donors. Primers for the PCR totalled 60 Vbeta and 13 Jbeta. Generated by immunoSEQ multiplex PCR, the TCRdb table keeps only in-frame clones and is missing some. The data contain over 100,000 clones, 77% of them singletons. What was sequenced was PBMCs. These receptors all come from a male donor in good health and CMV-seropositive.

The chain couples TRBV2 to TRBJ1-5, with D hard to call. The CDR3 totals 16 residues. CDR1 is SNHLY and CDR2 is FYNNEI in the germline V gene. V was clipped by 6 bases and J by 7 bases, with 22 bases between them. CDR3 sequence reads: CASRYGGKLGRQPQHF. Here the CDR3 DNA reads TGTGCCAGCAGGTATGGAGGGAAATTGGGAAGACAGCCCCAGCATTTT.

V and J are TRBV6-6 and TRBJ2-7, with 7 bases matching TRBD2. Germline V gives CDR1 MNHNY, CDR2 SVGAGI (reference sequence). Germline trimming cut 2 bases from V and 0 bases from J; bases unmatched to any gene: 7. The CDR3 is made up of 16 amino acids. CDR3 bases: TGTGCCAGCAGTTACCCTAGCGGACTAAGCTCCTACGAGCAGTACTTC. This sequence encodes CASSYPSGLSSYEQYF.

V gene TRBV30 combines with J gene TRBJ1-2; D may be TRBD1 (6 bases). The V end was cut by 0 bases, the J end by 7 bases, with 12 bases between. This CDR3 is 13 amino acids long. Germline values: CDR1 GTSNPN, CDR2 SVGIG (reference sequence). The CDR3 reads CAWSVDRGGGYTF. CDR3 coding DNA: TGTGCCTGGAGTGTAGACCGAGGGGGTGGCTACACCTTC. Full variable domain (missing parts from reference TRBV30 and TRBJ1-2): SQTIHQWPATLVQPVGSPLSLECTVEGTSNPNLYWYRQAAGRGLQLLFYSVGIGQISSEVPQNLSASRPQDRQFILSSKKLLLSDSGFYLCAWSVDRGGGYTFGSGTRLTVV.

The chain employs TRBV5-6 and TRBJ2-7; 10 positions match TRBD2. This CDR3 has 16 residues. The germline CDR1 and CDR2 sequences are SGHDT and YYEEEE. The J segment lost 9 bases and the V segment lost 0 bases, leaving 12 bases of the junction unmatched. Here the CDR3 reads CASSLASGGPARGQYF. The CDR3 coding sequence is TGTGCCAGCAGCTTGGCTAGCGGGGGCCCTGCGAGAGGGCAGTACTTC.

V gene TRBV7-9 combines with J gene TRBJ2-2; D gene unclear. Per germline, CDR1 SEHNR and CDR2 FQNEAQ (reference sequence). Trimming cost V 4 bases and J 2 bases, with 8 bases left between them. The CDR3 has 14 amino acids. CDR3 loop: CASSSRLNTGELFF. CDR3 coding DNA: TGTGCCAGCAGCTCGAGACTCAACACCGGGGAGCTGTTTTTT.

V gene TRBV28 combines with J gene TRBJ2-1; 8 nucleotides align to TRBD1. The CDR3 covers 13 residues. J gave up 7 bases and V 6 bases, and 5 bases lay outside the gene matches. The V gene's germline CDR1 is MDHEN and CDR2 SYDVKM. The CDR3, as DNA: TGTGCCAGCAGGCGACAGGGGAGTAATGAGCAGTTCTTC. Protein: CASRRQGSNEQFF.

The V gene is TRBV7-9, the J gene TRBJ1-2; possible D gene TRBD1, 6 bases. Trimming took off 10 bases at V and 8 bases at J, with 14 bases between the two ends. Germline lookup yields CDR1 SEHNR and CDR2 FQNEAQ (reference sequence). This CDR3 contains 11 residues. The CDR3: CAIEQGWGYTF. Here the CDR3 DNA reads TGTGCCATCGAACAGGGTTGGGGCTACACCTTC.

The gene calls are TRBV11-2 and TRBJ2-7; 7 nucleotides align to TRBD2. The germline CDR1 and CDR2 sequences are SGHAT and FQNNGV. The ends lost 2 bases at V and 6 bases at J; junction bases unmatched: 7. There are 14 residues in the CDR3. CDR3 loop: CASSLTIGRPEQYF. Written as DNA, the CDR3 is TGTGCCAGCAGCTTAACGATCGGGAGGCCCGAGCAGTACTTC.

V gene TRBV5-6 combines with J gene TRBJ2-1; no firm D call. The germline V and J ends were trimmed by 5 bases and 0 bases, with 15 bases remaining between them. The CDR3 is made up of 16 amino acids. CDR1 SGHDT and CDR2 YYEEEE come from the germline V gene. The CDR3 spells CASRRLDQSSYNEQFF. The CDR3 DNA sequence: TGTGCCAGCAGGCGACTCGATCAAAGCTCCTACAATGAGCAGTTCTTC. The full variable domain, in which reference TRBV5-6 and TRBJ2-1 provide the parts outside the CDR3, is DAGVTQSPTHLIKTRGQQVTLRCSPKSGHDTVSWYQQALGQGPQFIFQYYEEEERQRGNFPDRFSGHQFPNYSSELNVNALLLGDSALYLCASRRLDQSSYNEQFFGPGTRLTVL.

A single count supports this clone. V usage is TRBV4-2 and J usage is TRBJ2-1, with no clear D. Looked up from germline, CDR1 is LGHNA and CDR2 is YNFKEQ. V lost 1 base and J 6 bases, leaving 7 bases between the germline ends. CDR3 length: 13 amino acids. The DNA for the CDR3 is TGTGCCAGCAGCCAAGCGGGTATCAATGAGCAGTTCTTC. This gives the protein CASSQAGINEQFF.

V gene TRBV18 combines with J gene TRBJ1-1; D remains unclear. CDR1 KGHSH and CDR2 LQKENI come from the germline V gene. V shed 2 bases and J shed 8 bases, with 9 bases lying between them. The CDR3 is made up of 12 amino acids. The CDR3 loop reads CASSPYNGEAFF. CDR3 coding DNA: TGTGCCAGCTCACCATATAATGGCGAAGCTTTCTTT.

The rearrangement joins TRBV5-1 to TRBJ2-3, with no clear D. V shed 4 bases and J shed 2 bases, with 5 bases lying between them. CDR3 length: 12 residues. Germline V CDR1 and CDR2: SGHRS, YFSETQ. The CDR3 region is CASSLPTDTQYF. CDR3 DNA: TGCGCCAGCAGCCTACCCACAGATACGCAGTATTTT.

CDR3 residues: CASSQVSGTSGGLQETQYF. CDR3 bases: TGCGCCAGCAGCCAAGTCTCCGGGACTAGCGGGGGCCTACAAGAGACCCAGTACTTC. This chain connects TRBV4-1 to TRBJ2-5, with 14 bases fitting TRBD2. J was trimmed by 2 bases and V by 1 base; bases with no gene match: 9. Germline V gene data show CDR1 as MGHRA and CDR2 as YSYEKL. This CDR3 is built from 19 residues.

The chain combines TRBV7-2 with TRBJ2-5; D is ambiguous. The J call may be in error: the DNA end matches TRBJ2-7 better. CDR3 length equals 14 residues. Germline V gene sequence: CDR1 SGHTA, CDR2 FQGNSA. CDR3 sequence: CASSLVSNSYEQYF. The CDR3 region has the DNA TGTGCCAGCAGCTTAGTCTCTAACTCCTACGAGCAGTACTTC.

CDR3 bases: TGTGCCAGCAGCGTTGCCGCGGGAGGCGAATTCGAGCAGTACTTC. Protein sequence: CASSVAAGGEFEQYF. V gene TRBV9 combines with J gene TRBJ2-7; TRBD2 agrees at 8 bases. V trimming: 2 bases; J trimming: 6 bases; junction bases outside the gene matches: 10. Germline CDR1 is SGDLS and CDR2 is YYNGEE. The CDR3 is 15 residues long. The whole variable domain, filled in from reference TRBV9 and TRBJ2-7, reads DSGVTQTPKHLITATGQRVTLRCSPRSGDLSVYWYQQSLDQGLQFLIQYYNGEERAKGNILERFSAQQFPDLHSELNLSSLELGDSALYFCASSVAAGGEFEQYFGPGTRLTVT.

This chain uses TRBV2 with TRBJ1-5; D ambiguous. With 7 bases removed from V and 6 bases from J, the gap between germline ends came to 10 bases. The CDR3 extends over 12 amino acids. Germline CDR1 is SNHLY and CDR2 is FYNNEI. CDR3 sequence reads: CASMRIGQPQHF. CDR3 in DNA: TGTGCCAGCATGCGGATAGGTCAGCCCCAGCATTTT.

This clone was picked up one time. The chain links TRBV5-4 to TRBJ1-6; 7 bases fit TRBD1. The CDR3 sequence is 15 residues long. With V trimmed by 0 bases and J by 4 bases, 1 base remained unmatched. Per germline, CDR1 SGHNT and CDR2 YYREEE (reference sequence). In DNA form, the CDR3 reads TGTGCCAGCAGCTTGGAGACAGGGTATAATTCACCCCTCCACTTT. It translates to CASSLETGYNSPLHF. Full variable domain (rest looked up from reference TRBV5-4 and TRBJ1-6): ETGVTQSPTHLIKTRGQQVTLRCSSQSGHNTVSWYQQALGQGPQFIFQYYREEENGRGNFPPRFSGLQFPNYSSELNVNALELDDSALYLCASSLETGYNSPLHFGNGTRLTVT.

This chain's CDR3 is CASSPGGDGYEQYF. The CDR3 DNA follows: TGTGCCAGCAGCCCCGGAGGAGATGGCTACGAGCAGTACTTC. V usage is TRBV6-4 and J usage is TRBJ2-7; tentatively, D is TRBD2 (5 bases). The CDR3 runs to 14 residues. Germline V lookup: CDR1 MRHNA, CDR2 SNTAGT. The V end lost 6 bases, the J end lost 3 bases, and 15 bases lay between the germline ends.

The CDR3 sequence is CASSFQLRDVTYEQYF. CDR3 DNA sequence: TGTGCCAGCAGTTTCCAATTACGGGATGTAACCTACGAGCAGTACTTC. J is TRBJ2-7 and V is TRBV28; possible D gene TRBD2, 5 bases. The CDR3 is made up of 16 amino acids. Germline V gene data show CDR1 as MDHEN and CDR2 as SYDVKM. Trimming removed 3 bases from V and 2 bases from J, with 17 bases in between.

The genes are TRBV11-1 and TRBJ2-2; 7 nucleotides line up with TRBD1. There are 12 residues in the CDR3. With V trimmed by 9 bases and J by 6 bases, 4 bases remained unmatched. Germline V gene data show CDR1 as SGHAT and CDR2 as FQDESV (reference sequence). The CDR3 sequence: CASGTGAGELFF. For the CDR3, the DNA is TGTGCCAGTGGAACAGGGGCCGGGGAGCTGTTTTTT.